The 5 T cell receptor beta chains below all came from one sample that was sequenced in a study of T cell clonotyping in hematopoietic cell transplantation. The table came from immunoSEQ multiplex PCR; TCRdb's copy has only in-frame clones and leaves some out. Found here are 4,000 to 5,500 clones, 95% to 97% of them singletons; the top ten hold around 2.6%. Sequences were derived from PBMCs, sampled 100 days after allogeneic stem cell transplant. The receptor set was obtained from a male patient between 35 and 55 years old who had an allogeneic stem cell transplant from a related donor, so the T cells may come from the graft donor. Some clones in this sample may be carry-over from other donors' samples.

The chain links TRBV5-1 to TRBJ1-2, with D possibly matching TRBD1 (6 bases). The V and J ends lost 6 bases and 2 bases respectively, with 14 bases between them. The germline V gene has CDR1 SGHRS and CDR2 YFSETQ. The CDR3 is 14 residues long. The chain's CDR3 is CASNVGARNYGYTF. The DNA for the CDR3 is TGCGCCAGCAATGTGGGGGCTAGAAACTATGGCTACACCTTC. Using reference TRBV5-1 and TRBJ1-2 for the parts outside the CDR3, the full variable domain is KAGVTQTPRYLIKTRGQQVTLSCSPISGHRSVSWYQQTPGQGLQFLFEYFSETQRNKGNFPGRFSGRQFSNSRSEMNVSTLELGDSALYLCASNVGARNYGYTFGSGTRLTVV.

The chain uses TRBV4-2 and TRBJ2-2, with TRBD1 identical over 7 bases. Germline V gene data show CDR1 as LGHNA and CDR2 as YNFKEQ. The V and J ends lost 3 bases and 7 bases, in that order; junction bases with no gene match: 5. The CDR3 has 14 residues. The CDR3 region has the DNA TGTGCCAGCAGCCATGGGACAGACGTCGGGGAGCTGTTTTTT. Protein product: CASSHGTDVGELFF.

V is TRBV28 and J is TRBJ2-1; no reliable D call. Trimming cost V 2 bases and J 11 bases, with 7 bases left between them. The CDR3 has 11 residues. The V gene's germline CDR1 is MDHEN and CDR2 SYDVKM. The CDR3 sequence is CASSLRAQQFF. The CDR3 region has the DNA TGTGCCAGCAGTTTAAGGGCCCAGCAGTTCTTC. The whole variable domain, filled in from reference TRBV28 and TRBJ2-1, reads DVKVTQSSRYLVKRTGEKVFLECVQDMDHENMFWYRQDPGLGLRLIYFSYDVKMKEKGDIPEGYSVSREKKERFSLILESASTNQTSMYLCASSLRAQQFFGPGTRLTVL.

V and J are TRBV7-9 and TRBJ2-7; D call uncertain. The V gene's germline CDR1 is SEHNR and CDR2 FQNEAQ (reference sequence). This CDR3 has 14 residues. The ends were cut back, 0 bases at V and 2 bases at J, with 8 bases in the middle. The CDR3, as DNA: TGTGCCAGCAGCTTAGCGTCGGCGGCCTACGAGCAGTACTTC. Translated, it gives CASSLASAAYEQYF. Full variable domain (outside the CDR3, taken from reference TRBV7-9 and TRBJ2-7): DTGVSQNPRHKITKRGQNVTFRCDPISEHNRLYWYRQTLGQGPEFLTYFQNEAQLEKSRLLSDRFSAERPKGSFSTLEIQRTEQGDSAMYLCASSLASAAYEQYFGPGTRLTVT.

With respect to this clone: The same CDR3 can be traced to other DNA sequences in this sample. The chain joins TRBV6-5 to TRBJ1-3, with TRBD1 matching over 7 bases. The CDR3 is 15 amino acids. With V trimmed by 0 bases and J by 2 bases, 1 base remained unmatched. Germline loops: CDR1 MNHEY, CDR2 SVGAGI. CDR3 residues: CASSYSTGTGNTIYF. As DNA, the CDR3 is TGTGCCAGCAGTTACTCGACAGGGACTGGAAACACCATATATTTT.